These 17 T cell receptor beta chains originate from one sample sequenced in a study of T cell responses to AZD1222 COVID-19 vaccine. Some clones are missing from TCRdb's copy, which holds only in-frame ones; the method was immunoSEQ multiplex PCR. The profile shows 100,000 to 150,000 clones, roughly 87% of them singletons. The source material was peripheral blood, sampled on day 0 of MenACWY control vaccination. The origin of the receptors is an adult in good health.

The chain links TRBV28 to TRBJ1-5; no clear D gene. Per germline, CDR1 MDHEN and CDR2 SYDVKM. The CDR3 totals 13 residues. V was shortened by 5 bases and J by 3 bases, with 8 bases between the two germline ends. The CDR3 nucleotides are TGTGCCAGCAGTCGACAAGCCAATCAGCCCCAGCATTTT. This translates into CASSRQANQPQHF.

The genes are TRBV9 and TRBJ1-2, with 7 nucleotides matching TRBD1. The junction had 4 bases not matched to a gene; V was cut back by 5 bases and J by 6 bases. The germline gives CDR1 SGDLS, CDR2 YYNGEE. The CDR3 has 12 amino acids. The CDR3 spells CASRTGLDGYTF. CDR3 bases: TGTGCCAGCAGGACAGGGCTGGATGGCTACACCTTC.

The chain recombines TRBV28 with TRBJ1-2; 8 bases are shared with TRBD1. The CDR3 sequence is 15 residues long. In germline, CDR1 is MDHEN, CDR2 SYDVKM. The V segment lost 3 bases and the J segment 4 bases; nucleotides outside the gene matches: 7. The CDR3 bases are TGTGCCAGCAGTTTCCCGCCAGGGGGCCTCTATGGCTACACCTTC. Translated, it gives CASSFPPGGLYGYTF.

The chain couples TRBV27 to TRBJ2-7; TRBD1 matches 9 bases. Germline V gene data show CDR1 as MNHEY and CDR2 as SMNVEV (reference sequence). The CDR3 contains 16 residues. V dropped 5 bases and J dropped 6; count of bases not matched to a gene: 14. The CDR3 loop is CASSPHPRDREREQYF. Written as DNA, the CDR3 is TGTGCCAGCAGTCCACATCCCCGGGACAGGGAACGCGAGCAGTACTTC.

The CDR3 nucleotides are TGTGCCAGCAGCCCCCCCGGGGACACTTTAAACGGCTACACCTTC. Translated, it gives CASSPPGDTLNGYTF. The chain uses TRBV28 and TRBJ1-2; tentatively, D is TRBD1 (6 bases). CDR3 length: 15 residues. Germline assignment: CDR1 MDHEN and CDR2 SYDVKM. Trimming took 6 bases from V and 8 from J, leaving 22 bases between them.

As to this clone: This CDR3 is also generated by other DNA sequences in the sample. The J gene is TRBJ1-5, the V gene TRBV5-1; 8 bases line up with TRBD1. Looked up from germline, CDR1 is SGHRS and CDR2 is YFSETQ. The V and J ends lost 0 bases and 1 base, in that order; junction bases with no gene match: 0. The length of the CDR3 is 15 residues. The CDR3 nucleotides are TGCGCCAGCAGCTTGGGACAGGGGAGCAATCAGCCCCAGCATTTT. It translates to CASSLGQGSNQPQHF.

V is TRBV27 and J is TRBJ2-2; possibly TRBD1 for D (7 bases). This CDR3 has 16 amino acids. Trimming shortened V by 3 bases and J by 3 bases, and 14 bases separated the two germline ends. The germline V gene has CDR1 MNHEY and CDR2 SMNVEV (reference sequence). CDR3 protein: CASSFSGGTYTGELFF. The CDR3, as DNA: TGTGCCAGCAGTTTCTCAGGGGGGACTTACACCGGGGAGCTGTTTTTT.

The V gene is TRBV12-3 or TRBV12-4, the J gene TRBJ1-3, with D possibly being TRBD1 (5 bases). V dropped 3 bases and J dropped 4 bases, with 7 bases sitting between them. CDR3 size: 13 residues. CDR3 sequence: CASSLGQGNTIYF. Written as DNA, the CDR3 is TGTGCCAGCAGTTTGGGGCAAGGAAACACCATATATTTT.

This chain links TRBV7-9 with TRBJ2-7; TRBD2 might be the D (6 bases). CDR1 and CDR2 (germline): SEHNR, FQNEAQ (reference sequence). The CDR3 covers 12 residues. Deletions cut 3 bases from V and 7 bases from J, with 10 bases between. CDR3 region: CASSFPRGEQYV. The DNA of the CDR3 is TGTGCCAGCAGCTTCCCTCGGGGGGAGCAGTACGTC.

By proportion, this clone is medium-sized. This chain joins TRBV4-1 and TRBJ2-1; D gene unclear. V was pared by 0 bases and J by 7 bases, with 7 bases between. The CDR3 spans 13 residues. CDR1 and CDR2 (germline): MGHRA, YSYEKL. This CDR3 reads CASSQDRKNEQFF. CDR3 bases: TGCGCCAGCAGCCAAGATCGGAAGAATGAGCAGTTCTTC.

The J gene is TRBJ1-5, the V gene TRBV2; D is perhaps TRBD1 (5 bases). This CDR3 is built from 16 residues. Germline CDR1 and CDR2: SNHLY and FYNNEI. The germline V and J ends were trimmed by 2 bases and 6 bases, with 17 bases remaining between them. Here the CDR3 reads CASSERSWGTGQPQHF. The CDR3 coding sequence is TGTGCCAGCAGTGAACGGAGTTGGGGGACGGGTCAGCCCCAGCATTTT.

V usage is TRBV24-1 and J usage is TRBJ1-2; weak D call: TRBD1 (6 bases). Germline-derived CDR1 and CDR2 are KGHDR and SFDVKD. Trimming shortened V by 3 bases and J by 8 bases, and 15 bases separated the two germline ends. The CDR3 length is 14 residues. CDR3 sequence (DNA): TGTGCCACCAGTGATCCGGGTTCAGGGGAAGGCTACACCTTC. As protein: CATSDPGSGEGYTF.

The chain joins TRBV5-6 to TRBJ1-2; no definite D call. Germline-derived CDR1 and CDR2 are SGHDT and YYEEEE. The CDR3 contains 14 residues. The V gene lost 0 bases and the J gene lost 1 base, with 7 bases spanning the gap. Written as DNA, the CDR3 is TGTGCCAGCAGCTTGGACCCTCTTAACTATGGCTACACCTTC. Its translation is CASSLDPLNYGYTF.

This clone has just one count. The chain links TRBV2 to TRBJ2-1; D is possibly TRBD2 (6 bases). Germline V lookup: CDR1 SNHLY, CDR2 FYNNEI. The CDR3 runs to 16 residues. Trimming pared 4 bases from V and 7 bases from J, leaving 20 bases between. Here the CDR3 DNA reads TGTGCCAGCAGTGGGGGGAGCGGGCGAGGAATAAATGAGCAGTTCTTC. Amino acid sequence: CASSGGSGRGINEQFF.

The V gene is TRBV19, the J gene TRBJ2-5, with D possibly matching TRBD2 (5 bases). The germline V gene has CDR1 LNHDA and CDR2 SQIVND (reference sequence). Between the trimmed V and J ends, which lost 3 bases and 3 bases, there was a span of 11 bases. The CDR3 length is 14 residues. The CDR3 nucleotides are TGTGCCAGTAGTATGATCGGGCGGGAAGAGACCCAGTACTTC. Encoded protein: CASSMIGREETQYF.

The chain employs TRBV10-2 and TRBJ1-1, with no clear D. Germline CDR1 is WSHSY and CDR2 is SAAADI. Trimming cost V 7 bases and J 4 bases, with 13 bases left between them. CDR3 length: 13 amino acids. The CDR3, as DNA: TGCGCCAGCAAACCTTCGGGATCCACTGAAGCTTTCTTT. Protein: CASKPSGSTEAFF.

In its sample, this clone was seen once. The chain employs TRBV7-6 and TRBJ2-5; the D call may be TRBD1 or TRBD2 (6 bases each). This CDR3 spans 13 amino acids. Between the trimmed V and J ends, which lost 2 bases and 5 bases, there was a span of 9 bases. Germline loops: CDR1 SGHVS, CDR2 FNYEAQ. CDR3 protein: CASSLQGRETQYF. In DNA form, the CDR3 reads TGTGCCAGCAGCTTACAGGGGAGGGAGACCCAGTACTTC.